This T cell receptor (beta chain) was recovered during a study of OX40 agonist ivuxolimab in advanced cancers. Study-wide points: At doses 0.1 to 3.0 mg/kg, CD4+ and CD8+ clones expanded.

Using immunoSEQ multiplex PCR, the repertoire was profiled, and TCRdb retains in-frame clones only, with some absent. This table holds 71,000 or so clones, 86% found once. Sampling of blood occurred at baseline, cycle 4 day 1, and cycle 7 day 1. As regards this clone: The target antigen is unknown.

There are 14 residues in the CDR3. The ends were cut back, 8 bases at V and 0 bases at J, with 15 bases in the middle. Germline CDR1 is SGHRS and CDR2 is YFSETQ. Sequenced material: CD4+ or CD8+ T cells sorted from blood, taken in a trial of the OX40 agonist ivuxolimab. The TCR comes from an adult with an advanced solid tumor such as melanoma, head and neck, liver or kidney cancer. The rearrangement joins TRBV5-1 to TRBJ2-7; D gene uncertain. The DNA of the CDR3 is TGCGCCAGTACATTGCAAGTTAGCTCCTACGAGCAGTACTTC. Protein: CASTLQVSSYEQYF.